Detailed here is one T cell receptor (beta chain). Its antigen is still unknown. Assay used: immunoSEQ multiplex PCR; TCRdb lists only in-frame clones, some missing. In the table there are approximately 160,000 clones, about 88% of which are singletons. This sample was taken from a study of cytomegalovirus exposure and HLA in healthy donors. This CDR3 is built from 15 residues. V dropped 4 bases and J dropped 1 base, with 12 bases sitting between them. The germline V gene encodes CDR1 SGHNT and CDR2 YENEEA. Whole-study findings and limits: The authors listed 164 TCR beta chains as cytomegalovirus-associated. It was reportedly the case that the classifier diagnosed cytomegalovirus status with high specificity and sensitivity. The tendency of first-cohort TCR clusters to co-occur in the roughly 130 validation repertoires was the finding of a later analysis.

This chain links TRBV11-3 with TRBJ2-3, with D maybe TRBD2 (6 bases). The sample was PBMCs. The TCR originated in a woman between 18 and 30 years old in good health and CMV-seronegative. In DNA, the CDR3 is TGTGCCAGCAGCTCCCCCTGGGGGGGCACAGATACGCAGTATTTT. It codes for CASSSPWGGTDTQYF.